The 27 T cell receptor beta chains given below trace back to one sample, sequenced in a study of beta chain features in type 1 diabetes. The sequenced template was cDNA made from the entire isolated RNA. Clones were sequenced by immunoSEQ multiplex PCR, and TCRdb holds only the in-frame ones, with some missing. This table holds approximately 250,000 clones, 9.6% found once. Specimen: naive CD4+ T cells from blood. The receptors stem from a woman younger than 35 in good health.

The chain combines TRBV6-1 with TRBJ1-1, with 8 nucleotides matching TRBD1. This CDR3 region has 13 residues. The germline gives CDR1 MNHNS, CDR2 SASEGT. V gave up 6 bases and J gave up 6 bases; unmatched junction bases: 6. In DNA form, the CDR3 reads TGTGCCAGCAGAAGGCAGGGGGCCCCTGAAGCTTTCTTT. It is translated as CASRRQGAPEAFF.

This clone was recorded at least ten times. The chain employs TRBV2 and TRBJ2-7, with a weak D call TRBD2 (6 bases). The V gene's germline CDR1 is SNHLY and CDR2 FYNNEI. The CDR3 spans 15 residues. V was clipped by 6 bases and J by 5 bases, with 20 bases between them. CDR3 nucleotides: TGTGCCAGCAGCAGGACTAAGGGTTTGGAAGACGAGCAGTACTTC. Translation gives CASSRTKGLEDEQYF.

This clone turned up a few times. CDR3 loop: CASSRTGTQPQHF. The CDR3 nucleotides read TGTGCCAGCTCACGGACAGGGACTCAGCCCCAGCATTTT. The chain is built from TRBV18 and TRBJ1-5, with 8 positions matching TRBD1. This CDR3 is built from 13 residues. V was pared by 4 bases and J by 6 bases, with 2 bases of the junction left unmatched. Germline-derived CDR1 and CDR2 are KGHSH and LQKENI.

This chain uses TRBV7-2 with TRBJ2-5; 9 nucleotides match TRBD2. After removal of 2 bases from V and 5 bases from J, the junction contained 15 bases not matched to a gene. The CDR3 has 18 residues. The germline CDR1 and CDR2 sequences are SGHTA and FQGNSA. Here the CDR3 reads CASSLRRVAGDRGETQYF. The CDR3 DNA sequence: TGTGCCAGCAGCTTACGTCGAGTAGCGGGAGACCGCGGGGAGACCCAGTACTTC.

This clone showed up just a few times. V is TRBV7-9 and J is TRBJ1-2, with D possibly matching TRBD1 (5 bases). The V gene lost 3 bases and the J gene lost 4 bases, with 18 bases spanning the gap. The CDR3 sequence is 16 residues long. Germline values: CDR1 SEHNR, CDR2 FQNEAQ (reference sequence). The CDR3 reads CASSFSVMGQTYGYTF. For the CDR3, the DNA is TGTGCCAGCAGCTTTTCGGTAATGGGGCAGACCTATGGCTACACCTTC.

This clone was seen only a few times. The CDR3 region is CATSRIGEGKLFF. CDR3 nucleotides: TGTGCCACCAGCAGAATAGGCGAGGGAAAACTGTTTTTT. The chain carries TRBV15 and TRBJ1-4; no definite D call. Germline V CDR1 and CDR2: LNHNV, YYDKDF (reference sequence). The CDR3 is made up of 13 amino acids. Trimming cost V 2 bases and J 10 bases, with 11 bases left between them.

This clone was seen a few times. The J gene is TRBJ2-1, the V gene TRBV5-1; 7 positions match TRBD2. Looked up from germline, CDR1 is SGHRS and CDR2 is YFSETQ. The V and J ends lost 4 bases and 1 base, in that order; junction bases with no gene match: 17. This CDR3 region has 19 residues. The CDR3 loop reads CASSTPPGAGAGSYNEQFF. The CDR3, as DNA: TGCGCCAGCAGCACCCCCCCTGGGGCGGGAGCGGGGTCCTACAATGAGCAGTTCTTC.

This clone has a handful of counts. The CDR3 coding sequence is TGTGCCATCTACGCGGGTCGCGGGGCGACAGGGGATGGCTACACCTTC. This encodes CAIYAGRGATGDGYTF. The chain uses TRBV10-3 and TRBJ1-2, with 8 bases identical to TRBD1. J was trimmed by 6 bases and V by 8 bases; bases with no gene match: 17. This CDR3 has 16 residues. Germline CDR1 and CDR2: ENHRY and SYGVKD.

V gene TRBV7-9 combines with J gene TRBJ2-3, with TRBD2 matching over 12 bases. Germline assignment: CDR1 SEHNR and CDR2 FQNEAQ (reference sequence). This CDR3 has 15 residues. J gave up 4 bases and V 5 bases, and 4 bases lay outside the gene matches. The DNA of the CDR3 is TGTGCCAGCAGCCGACTAGCGGGAGAACCAGATACGCAGTATTTT. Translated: CASSRLAGEPDTQYF.

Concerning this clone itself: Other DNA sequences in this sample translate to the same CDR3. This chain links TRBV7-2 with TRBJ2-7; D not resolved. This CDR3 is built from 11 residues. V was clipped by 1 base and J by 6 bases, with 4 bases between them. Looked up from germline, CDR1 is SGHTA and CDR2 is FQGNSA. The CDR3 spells CASSLVSEQYF. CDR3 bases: TGTGCCAGCAGCTTAGTCTCCGAGCAGTACTTC.

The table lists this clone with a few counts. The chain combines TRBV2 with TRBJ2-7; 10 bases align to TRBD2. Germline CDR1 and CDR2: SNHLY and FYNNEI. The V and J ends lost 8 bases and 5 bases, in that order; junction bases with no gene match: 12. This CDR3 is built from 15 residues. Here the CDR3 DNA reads TGTGCCAGCCTGGGATTAGCGGGGGGTAGTGACGAGCAGTACTTC. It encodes CASLGLAGGSDEQYF. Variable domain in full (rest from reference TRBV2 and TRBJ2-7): EPEVTQTPSHQVTQMGQEVILRCVPISNHLYFYWYRQILGQKVEFLVSFYNNEISEKSEIFDDQFSVERPDGSNFTLKIRSTKLEDSAMYFCASLGLAGGSDEQYFGPGTRLTVT.

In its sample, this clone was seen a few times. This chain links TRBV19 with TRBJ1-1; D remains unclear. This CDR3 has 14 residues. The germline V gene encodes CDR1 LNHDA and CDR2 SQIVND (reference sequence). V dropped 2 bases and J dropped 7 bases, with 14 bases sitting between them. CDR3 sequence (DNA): TGTGCCAGTAGTATATTCTCGGGCGGGCTTGAAGCTTTCTTT. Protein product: CASSIFSGGLEAFF.

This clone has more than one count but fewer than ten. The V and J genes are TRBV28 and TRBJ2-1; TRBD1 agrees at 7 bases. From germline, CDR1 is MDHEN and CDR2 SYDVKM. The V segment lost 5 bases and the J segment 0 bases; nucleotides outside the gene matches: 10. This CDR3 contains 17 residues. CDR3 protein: CASSHWDRMSSYNEQFF. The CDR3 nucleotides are TGTGCCAGCAGTCACTGGGACAGAATGAGCTCCTACAATGAGCAGTTCTTC.

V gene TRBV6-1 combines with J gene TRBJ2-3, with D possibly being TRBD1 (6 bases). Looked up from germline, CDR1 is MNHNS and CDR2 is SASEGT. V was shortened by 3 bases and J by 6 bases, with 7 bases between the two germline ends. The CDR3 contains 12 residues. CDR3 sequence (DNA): TGTGCCAGCAGTGACAGGGGTGATACGCAGTATTTT. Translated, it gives CASSDRGDTQYF.

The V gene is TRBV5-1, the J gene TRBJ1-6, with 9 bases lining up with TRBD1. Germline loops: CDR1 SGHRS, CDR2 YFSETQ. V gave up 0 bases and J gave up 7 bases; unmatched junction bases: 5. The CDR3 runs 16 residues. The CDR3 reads CASSLGTGEGNSPLHF. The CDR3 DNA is TGCGCCAGCAGCTTGGGGACAGGGGAAGGAAATTCACCCCTCCACTTT.

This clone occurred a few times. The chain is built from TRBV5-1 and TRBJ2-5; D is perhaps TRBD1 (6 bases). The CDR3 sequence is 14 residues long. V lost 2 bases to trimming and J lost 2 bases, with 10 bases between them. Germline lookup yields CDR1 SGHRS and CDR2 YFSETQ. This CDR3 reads CASSFVQGQETQYF. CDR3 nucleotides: TGCGCCAGCAGCTTCGTCCAGGGGCAAGAGACCCAGTACTTC.

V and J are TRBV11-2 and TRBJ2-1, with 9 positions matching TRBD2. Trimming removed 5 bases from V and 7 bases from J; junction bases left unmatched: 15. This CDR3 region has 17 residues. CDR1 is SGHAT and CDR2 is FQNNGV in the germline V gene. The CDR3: CASSPRWTSALSNEQFF. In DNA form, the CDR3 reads TGTGCCAGCAGCCCCAGATGGACTAGCGCGTTATCTAATGAGCAGTTCTTC.

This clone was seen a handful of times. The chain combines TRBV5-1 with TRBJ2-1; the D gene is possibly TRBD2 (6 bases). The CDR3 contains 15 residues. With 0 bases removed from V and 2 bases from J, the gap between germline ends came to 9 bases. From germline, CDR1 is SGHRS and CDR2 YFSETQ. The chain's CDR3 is CASSLVSGAYNEQFF. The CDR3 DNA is TGCGCCAGCAGCTTGGTTTCGGGAGCCTACAATGAGCAGTTCTTC. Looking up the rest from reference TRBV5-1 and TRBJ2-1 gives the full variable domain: KAGVTQTPRYLIKTRGQQVTLSCSPISGHRSVSWYQQTPGQGLQFLFEYFSETQRNKGNFPGRFSGRQFSNSRSEMNVSTLELGDSALYLCASSLVSGAYNEQFFGPGTRLTVL.

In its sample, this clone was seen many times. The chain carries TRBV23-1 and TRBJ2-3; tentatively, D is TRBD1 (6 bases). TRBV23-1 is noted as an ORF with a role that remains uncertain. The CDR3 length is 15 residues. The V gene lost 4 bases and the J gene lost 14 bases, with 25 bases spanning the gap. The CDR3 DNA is TGCGCCAGCAGTCCCATCCCCGACAGGAGATTCCGGGTGTATTTT. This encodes CASSPIPDRRFRVYF.

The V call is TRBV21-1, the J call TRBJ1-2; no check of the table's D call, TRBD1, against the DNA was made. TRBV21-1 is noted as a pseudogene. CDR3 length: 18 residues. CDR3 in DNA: TGTGCCAGCAGCCGCTACCCGGGACACCCCACACTTAACTATGGCTACACCTTC. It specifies CASSRYPGHPTLNYGYTF.

The CDR3 protein is CAWSRQGQRSPLHF. The CDR3 DNA reads TGTGCCTGGAGTCGACAGGGACAAAGATCACCCCTCCACTTT. The rearrangement links TRBV30 to TRBJ1-6; TRBD1 agrees at 7 bases. The CDR3 sequence is 14 residues long. CDR1 and CDR2 from the germline V gene are GTSNPN and SVGIG (reference sequence). V was pared by 2 bases and J by 10 bases, with 8 bases of the junction left unmatched. Variable domain in full (rest from reference TRBV30 and TRBJ1-6): SQTIHQWPATLVQPVGSPLSLECTVEGTSNPNLYWYRQAAGRGLQLLFYSVGIGQISSEVPQNLSASRPQDRQFILSSKKLLLSDSGFYLCAWSRQGQRSPLHFGNGTRLTVT.

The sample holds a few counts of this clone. CDR3 loop: CSVVTPTRGEKLFF. In DNA, the CDR3 is TGCAGCGTTGTAACCCCTACCAGGGGTGAAAAACTGTTTTTT. This rearrangement joins TRBV29-1 to TRBJ1-4, with TRBD1 as a possible D gene (6 bases). CDR3 size: 14 residues. Trimming cost V 4 bases and J 7 bases, with 16 bases left between them. Germline CDR1 SQVTM, CDR2 ANQGSEA.

DNA of the CDR3: TGCAGCGCCCGCCCAGCGGGGACCACGAACACCGGGGAGCTGTTTTTT. This sequence encodes CSARPAGTTNTGELFF. J is TRBJ2-2 and V is TRBV29-1; 7 bases are shared with TRBD2. The CDR3 runs to 16 residues. Germline lookup yields CDR1 SQVTM and CDR2 ANQGSEA. Trimming took 7 bases from V and 0 from J; bases not matched to a gene: 11.

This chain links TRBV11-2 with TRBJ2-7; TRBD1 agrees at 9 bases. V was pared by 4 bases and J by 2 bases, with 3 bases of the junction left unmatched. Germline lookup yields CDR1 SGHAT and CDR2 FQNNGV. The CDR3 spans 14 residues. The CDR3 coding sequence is TGTGCCAGCAGCTCAAGGGACAGGGCCTACGAGCAGTACTTC. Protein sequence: CASSSRDRAYEQYF.

The CDR3 sequence is CASSRDQGGIGNEQFF. As DNA, the CDR3 is TGTGCCAGCTCACGGGATCAGGGGGGTATTGGAAATGAGCAGTTCTTC. The chain recombines TRBV18 with TRBJ2-1; a weak D match, TRBD1 (7 bases). This CDR3 has 16 amino acids. In germline, CDR1 is KGHSH, CDR2 LQKENI. Trimming stripped 4 bases from V and 7 bases from J, with 20 bases between.

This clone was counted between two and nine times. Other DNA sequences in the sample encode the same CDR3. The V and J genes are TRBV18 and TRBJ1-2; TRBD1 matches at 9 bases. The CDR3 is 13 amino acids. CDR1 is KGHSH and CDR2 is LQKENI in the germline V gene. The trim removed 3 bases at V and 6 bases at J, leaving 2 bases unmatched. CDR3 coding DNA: TGTGCCAGCTCACCGAGACAGGGGGATGGCTACACCTTC. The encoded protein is CASSPRQGDGYTF.

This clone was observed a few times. The CDR3 nucleotides are TGCGCCAGCAGCTTGGAAGTTAGCTTTAGCTCCTACAATGAGCAGTTCTTC. This sequence encodes CASSLEVSFSSYNEQFF. The chain employs TRBV5-1 and TRBJ2-1; no definite D call. V was trimmed by 0 bases and J by 0 bases, leaving 13 bases between them. Germline CDR1 and CDR2: SGHRS and YFSETQ. The CDR3 loop spans 17 amino acids.